This T cell receptor (beta chain) was found in a study of T cells after yellow fever vaccination (dated by TCRdb to between 2018 and 2020). Describing the broader study: The SMART-Seq v4 Ultra Low Input RNA kit was used to prepare libraries from fractions with low cell numbers. To follow T-cell clones before and after both primary and booster YFV17D yellow fever vaccination, bulk TCR alpha and beta repertoires underwent longitudinal sequencing. Two healthy male donors made up the cohort, one aged 18 to 30 years and the other aged 30 to 40 years. Blood was collected at multiple timepoints before and after primary and secondary immunization, and bulk PBMC replicates and cell subsets were isolated.

The treatment or condition label, as the study defines it: live attenuated yellow fever vaccine strain. At each blood-draw timepoint, two biological replicates of bulk PBMCs were collected. PBMCs were isolated from peripheral blood using a standard Ficoll-Paque protocol. TriZol was used to extract RNA from bulk PBMCs, from CD4 and CD8 fractions, and from dextramer-positive and dextramer-negative fractions. As for this clonotype: Its target antigen remains unknown. There are no base qualities to consult, and no much larger clone falls within one base.

TCR cDNA was synthesized by 5'RACE template switching, which introduced a universal primer site and unique molecular identifiers. Priming of cDNA synthesis was performed from both the TCR alpha and TCR beta constant segments. Two PCR steps were used to amplify libraries, with sample barcodes and sequencing adapters being added in the second step. Sequencing of the libraries was done on either Illumina HiSeq 2500 (2x100 bp) or NovaSeq (2x150 bp). In the source study's methods: MIGEC handled demultiplexing of reads and collapsing into UMI consensus sequences, while MiXCR performed V(D)J alignment. Clonotypes responding to the vaccine were identified with edgeR on replicate PBMC samples, with the criteria of FDR below 0.01 and a log2 fold change above 5 up to day 15. Each bulk clonotype was labeled CD4 or CD8 based on which sequenced repertoire, CD4 or CD8, contained the clonotype at higher abundance. The public reads were reprocessed in TCRdb via fastp at Q25 and MiXCR, keeping in-frame beta chains. CDR3 protein sequences are deduplicated, and each keeps its most common genes and DNA. The authors' filters were not applied to this entry. The sample table contains under 700,000 distinct CDR3 sequences; only one count was recorded for roughly a sixth of them. The top ten clonotypes cover 17% of the sample.

CDR1 and CDR2 (KGHSH, LQKENI) derive from the germline V gene. Germline trimming amounts to 3 bases on V and 2 bases on J, with 3 as the count of junction bases outside the gene matches. The CDR3, from cysteine to phenylalanine, totals 14 residues. This entry keeps only the CDR3 DNA: 42 bases, framed from base 1. Points the paper makes about the study in general: After the booster, most clones that had expanded after primary vaccination were detected again (around 96% of CD4 and 88% of CD8), suggesting broad maintenance of memory. A small fraction of clonotypes showed up in both the CD4 and CD8 compartments, probably as a result of convergent recombination. Because only a couple of donors were included in the study, the extent to which the findings can be generalized is limited. The secondary T-cell response was weaker than the primary response but faster, peaking on day 5 instead of day 15. Computational filtering was needed because FACS-sorted repertoires could contain abundant contaminating clonotypes from the bulk population.

In this chain, TRBV18 is recombined with TRBJ1-2; 7 bases in between match TRBD1. This TCR was recovered from a man younger than 35 who received the YFV17D yellow fever vaccine. The material was PBMCs, obtained 5 to 6 days after the first yellow fever vaccination. The CDR3 sequence is CASSPMTGNYGYTF. In nucleotide form, the sequence is TGTGCCAGCTCACCCATGACAGGGAACTATGGCTACACCTTC.